This paragraph reports one T cell receptor beta chain. Its antigen is not identified. Individual cDNA molecules received unique molecular identifiers. Each CDR3 protein is one row after TCRdb ran MiXCR on the 5' RACE reads. The profile shows 60,000 or so distinct CDR3 sequences, approximately 12% of them singletons. There are 12 residues in the CDR3. Per the germline V gene, CDR1 is DFQATT and CDR2 is SNEGSKA (reference sequence). V gave up 2 bases and J gave up 4 bases, with 7 bases separating them. The source of the sample is a study of early T cells in non-severe SARS-CoV-2 infection. Study-level points and caveats: Lookups in VDJdb leaned toward anti-spike CD8 responses and missed private and CD4 specificities.

The material sequenced was whole blood, taken at baseline. The chain couples TRBV20-1 to TRBJ2-3; D call uncertain. The clonotype originates from an adult who was a healthcare worker with PCR-confirmed SARS-CoV-2 infection or an uninfected control (not recorded which). DNA of the CDR3: TGCAGTGCTAGAAGGGCAGCAGATACGCAGTATTTT. It codes for CSARRAADTQYF.